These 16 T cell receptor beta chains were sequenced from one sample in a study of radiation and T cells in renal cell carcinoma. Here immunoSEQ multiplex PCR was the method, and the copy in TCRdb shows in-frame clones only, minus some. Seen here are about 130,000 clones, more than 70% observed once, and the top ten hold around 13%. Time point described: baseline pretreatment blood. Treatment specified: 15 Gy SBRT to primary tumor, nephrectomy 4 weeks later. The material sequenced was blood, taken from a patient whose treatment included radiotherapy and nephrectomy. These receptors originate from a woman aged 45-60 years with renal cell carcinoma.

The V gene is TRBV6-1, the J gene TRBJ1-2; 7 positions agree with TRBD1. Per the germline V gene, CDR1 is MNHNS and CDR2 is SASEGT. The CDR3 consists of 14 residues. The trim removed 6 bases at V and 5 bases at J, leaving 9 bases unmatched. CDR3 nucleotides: TGTGCCAGCAGCCCCGACAGGGTTCCATATGGCTACACCTTC. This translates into CASSPDRVPYGYTF.

The CDR3 nucleotides are TGTGCCAGCAGTCAATTCGGGACAGAAACACCAACTAATGAAAAACTGTTTTTT. Its translation: CASSQFGTETPTNEKLFF. This chain uses TRBV5-5 with TRBJ1-4; 7 bases align to TRBD1. V was pared by 5 bases and J by 0 bases, with 13 bases of the junction left unmatched. CDR3 size: 18 residues. The germline V gene has CDR1 SGHKS and CDR2 YYEKEE (reference sequence).

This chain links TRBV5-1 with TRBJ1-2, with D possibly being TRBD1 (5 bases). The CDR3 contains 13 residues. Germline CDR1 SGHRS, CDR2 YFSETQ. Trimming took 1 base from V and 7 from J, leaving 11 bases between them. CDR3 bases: TGCGCCAGCAGCTTGCCACAGGAGGTTGGCTACACCTTC. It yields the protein CASSLPQEVGYTF.

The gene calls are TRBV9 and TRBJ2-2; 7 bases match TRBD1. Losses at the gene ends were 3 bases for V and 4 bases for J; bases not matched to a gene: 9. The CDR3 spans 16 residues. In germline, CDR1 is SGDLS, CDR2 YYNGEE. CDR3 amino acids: CASSEGASGGTGELFF. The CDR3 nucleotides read TGTGCCAGCAGCGAGGGGGCGTCAGGGGGCACCGGGGAGCTGTTTTTT.

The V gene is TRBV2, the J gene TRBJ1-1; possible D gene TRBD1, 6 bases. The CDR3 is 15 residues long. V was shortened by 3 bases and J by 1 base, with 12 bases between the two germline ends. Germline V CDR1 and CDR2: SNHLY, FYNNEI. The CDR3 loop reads CASSDPTGWNTEAFF. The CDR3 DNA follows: TGTGCCAGCAGTGACCCGACAGGCTGGAACACTGAAGCTTTCTTT.

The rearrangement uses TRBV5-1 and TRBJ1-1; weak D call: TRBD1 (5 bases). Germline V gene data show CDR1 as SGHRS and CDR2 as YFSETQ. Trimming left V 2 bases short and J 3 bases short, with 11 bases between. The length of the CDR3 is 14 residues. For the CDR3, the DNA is TGCGCCAGCAGCTTTAGGGACCTCGACACTGAAGCTTTCTTT. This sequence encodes CASSFRDLDTEAFF.

As DNA, the CDR3 is TGCGCCAGCAGCTTGGCCCGGGACAGAGTGAGGAATGAGCAGTTCTTC. Its translation is CASSLARDRVRNEQFF. The chain carries TRBV5-1 and TRBJ2-1; 7 bases fit TRBD1. The CDR3 spans 16 residues. V dropped 0 bases and J dropped 7; count of bases not matched to a gene: 10. From germline, CDR1 is SGHRS and CDR2 YFSETQ. The full variable domain, its missing parts supplied by reference TRBV5-1 and TRBJ2-1, is KAGVTQTPRYLIKTRGQQVTLSCSPISGHRSVSWYQQTPGQGLQFLFEYFSETQRNKGNFPGRFSGRQFSNSRSEMNVSTLELGDSALYLCASSLARDRVRNEQFFGPGTRLTVL.

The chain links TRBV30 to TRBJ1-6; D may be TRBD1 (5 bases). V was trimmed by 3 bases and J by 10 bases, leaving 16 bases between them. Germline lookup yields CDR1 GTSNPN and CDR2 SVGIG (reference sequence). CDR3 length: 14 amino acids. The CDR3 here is CAWRSLGTLSPLHF. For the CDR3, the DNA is TGTGCCTGGAGATCTCTGGGGACCCTATCACCCCTCCACTTT.

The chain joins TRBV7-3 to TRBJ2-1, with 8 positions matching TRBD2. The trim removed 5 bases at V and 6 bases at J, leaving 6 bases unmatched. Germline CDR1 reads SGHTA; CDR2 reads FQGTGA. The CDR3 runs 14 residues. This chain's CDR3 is CASSLSGGGNEQFF. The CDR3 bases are TGTGCCAGCAGCCTGAGCGGGGGAGGCAATGAGCAGTTCTTC.

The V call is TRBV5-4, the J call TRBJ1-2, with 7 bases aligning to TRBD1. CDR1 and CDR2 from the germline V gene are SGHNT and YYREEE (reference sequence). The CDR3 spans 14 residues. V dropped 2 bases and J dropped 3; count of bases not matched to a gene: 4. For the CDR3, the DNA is TGTGCCAGCAGCTTCGGCACAGGGGACTATGGCTACACCTTC. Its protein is CASSFGTGDYGYTF.

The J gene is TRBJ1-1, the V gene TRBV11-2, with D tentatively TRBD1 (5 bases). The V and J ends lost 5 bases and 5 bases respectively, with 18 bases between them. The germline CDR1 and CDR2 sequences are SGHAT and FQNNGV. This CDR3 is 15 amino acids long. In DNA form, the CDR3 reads TGTGCCAGCAGCCGGGCCTTGGGGGGTACGACTGAAGCTTTCTTT. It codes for CASSRALGGTTEAFF.

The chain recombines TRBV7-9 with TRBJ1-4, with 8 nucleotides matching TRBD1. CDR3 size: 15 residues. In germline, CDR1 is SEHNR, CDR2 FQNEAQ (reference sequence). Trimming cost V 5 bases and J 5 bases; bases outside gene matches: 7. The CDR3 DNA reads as TGTGCCAGCAGCGTAGGGACAGGTATAAATGAAAAACTGTTTTTT. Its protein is CASSVGTGINEKLFF. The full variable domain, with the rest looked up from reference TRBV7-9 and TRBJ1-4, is DTGVSQNPRHKITKRGQNVTFRCDPISEHNRLYWYRQTLGQGPEFLTYFQNEAQLEKSRLLSDRFSAERPKGSFSTLEIQRTEQGDSAMYLCASSVGTGINEKLFFGSGTQLSVL.

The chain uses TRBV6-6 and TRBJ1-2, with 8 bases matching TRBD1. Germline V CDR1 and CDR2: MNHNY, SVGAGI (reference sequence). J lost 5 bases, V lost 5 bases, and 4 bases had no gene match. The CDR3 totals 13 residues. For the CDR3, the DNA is TGTGCCAGCAGTCCGGACAGGGCGTATGGCTACACCTTC. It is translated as CASSPDRAYGYTF.

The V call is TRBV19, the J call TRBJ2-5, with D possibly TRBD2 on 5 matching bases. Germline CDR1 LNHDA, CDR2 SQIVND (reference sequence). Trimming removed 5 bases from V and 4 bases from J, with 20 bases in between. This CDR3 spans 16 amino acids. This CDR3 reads CASSAQRGEEGETQYF. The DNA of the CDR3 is TGTGCCAGTAGTGCCCAACGGGGAGAGGAAGGAGAGACCCAGTACTTC. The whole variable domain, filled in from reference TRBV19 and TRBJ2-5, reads DGGITQSPKYLFRKEGQNVTLSCEQNLNHDAMYWYRQDPGQGLRLIYYSQIVNDFQKGDIAEGYSVSREKKESFPLTVTSAQKNPTAFYLCASSAQRGEEGETQYFGPGTRLLVL.

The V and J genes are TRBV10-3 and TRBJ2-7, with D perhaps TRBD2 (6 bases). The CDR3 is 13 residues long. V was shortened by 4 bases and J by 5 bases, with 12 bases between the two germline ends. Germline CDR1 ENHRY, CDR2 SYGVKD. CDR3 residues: CAISGGEADEQYF. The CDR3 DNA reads TGTGCCATCAGTGGGGGGGAGGCGGACGAGCAGTACTTC.

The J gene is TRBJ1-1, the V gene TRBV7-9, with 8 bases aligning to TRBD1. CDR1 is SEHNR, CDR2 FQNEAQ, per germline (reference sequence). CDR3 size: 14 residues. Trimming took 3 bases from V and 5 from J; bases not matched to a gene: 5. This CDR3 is CASSFRDRPTEAFF. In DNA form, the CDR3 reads TGTGCCAGCAGCTTCCGGGACAGGCCTACTGAAGCTTTCTTT.